The rows below give T cell receptor beta chains drawn from one sample of a study of shared clonotypes between healthy human individuals. Clones were sequenced by immunoSEQ multiplex PCR, and TCRdb holds only the in-frame ones, with some missing. The sample shows over a million clones, approximately 80% of them seen only once. Source material: memory CD4+ T cells from PBMCs. The receptors were sampled from a man between 18 and 35 years old in good health. Some clones in this sample may be carry-over from other donors' samples. Each CDR3 is given with its conserved first and last residue. Fields, in order: J gene, V gene, D gene, clone size, CDR3 protein, CDR3 DNA. The D gene is left open where the match is weak. Some rows have no size entry. The others give once, few or many, or a class for an expanded clone.

>TRBJ1-5|TRBV5-1|.|.
CASSLEGHRVGQPQHF
TGCGCCAGCAGCTTGGAAGGACATAGGGTCGGGCAGCCCCAGCATTTT
>TRBJ2-1|TRBV7-2|TRBD2|.
CASSSGLAPYNEQFF
TGTGCCAGCAGCTCCGGACTAGCGCCTTACAATGAGCAGTTCTTC
>TRBJ2-4|TRBV6-5|.|.
CASSGDRAKNIQYF
TGTGCCAGCAGCGGAGACAGGGCCAAAAACATTCAGTACTTC
>TRBJ2-5|TRBV10-2|.|.
CASWPAKETQYF
TGCGCCAGCTGGCCGGCGAAAGAGACCCAGTACTTC
>TRBJ2-7|TRBV5-4|TRBD1|.
CASSRNAGTGGYEQYF
TGTGCCAGCAGCCGCAACGCGGGGACAGGGGGCTACGAGCAGTACTTC
>TRBJ2-3|TRBV5-6|TRBD1|once
CASSTGQDKSTDTQYF
TGTGCCAGCAGCACGGGACAGGACAAAAGCACAGATACGCAGTATTTT
>TRBJ2-6|TRBV18|TRBD1|.
CASSPPGQGAVGANVLTF
TGTGCCAGCTCACCCCCCGGACAGGGGGCAGTTGGGGCCAACGTCCTGACTTTC
>TRBJ1-5|TRBV28|.|.
CASSFGQSRQPQHF
TGTGCCAGCAGTTTTGGGCAATCCAGGCAGCCCCAGCATTTT
>TRBJ2-1|TRBV4-2|.|few
CASSPGSEGEQFF
TGTGCCAGCAGCCCGGGCTCCGAAGGTGAGCAGTTCTTC
>TRBJ1-6|TRBV28|.|.
CASSTPGRTSPLHF
TGTGCCAGCAGTACTCCGGGACGGACTTCACCCCTCCACTTT
>TRBJ2-1|TRBV28|.|.
CASSSPPARSSYNEQFF
TGTGCCAGCAGTTCCCCTCCTGCGCGAAGCTCCTACAATGAGCAGTTCTTC
>TRBJ1-4|TRBV7-8|.|.
CASSVRTREKLFF
TGTGCCAGCAGCGTTCGGACGCGGGAAAAACTGTTTTTT
>TRBJ2-1|TRBV7-2|TRBD2|.
CASSRWVGTSGRVEQFF
TGTGCCAGCAGCAGGTGGGTCGGGACTAGCGGGAGAGTCGAGCAGTTCTTC
>TRBJ1-4|TRBV4-2|.|once
CASSQAGILGGEKLFF
TGTGCCAGCAGCCAAGCGGGGATTCTCGGGGGCGAAAAACTGTTTTTT
>TRBJ2-7|TRBV27|.|.
CASSPLRASAYEQYF
TGTGCCAGCAGTCCCCTCAGAGCTAGCGCATACGAGCAGTACTTC
>TRBJ2-1|TRBV10-1|.|.
CASTQPPEGEGLFF
TGCGCCAGCACCCAGCCTCCTGAGGGAGAGGGCTTATTCTTC
>TRBJ1-1|TRBV21-1|.|.
CASSKAPRRGGTEAFF
TGTGCCAGCAGCAAAGCCCCTCGCAGGGGGGGCACTGAAGCTTTCTTT
>TRBJ2-5|TRBV27|.|.
CASSRRAIGETQYF
TGTGCCAGCAGCCGACGGGCCATCGGGGAGACCCAGTACTTC
>TRBJ2-7|TRBV28|TRBD2|.
CAVVNSGRAYEQYF
TGTGCCGTAGTCAACAGCGGGAGAGCGTACGAGCAGTACTTC
>TRBJ2-5|TRBV19|.|.
CASSIRGRTSPYF
TGTGCCAGTAGTATAAGAGGCCGAACCAGCCCCTACTTC
>TRBJ1-2|TRBV5-1|.|.
CASRIDGNYGYTF
TGCGCCAGCAGAATAGACGGTAACTATGGCTACACCTTC
>TRBJ2-5|TRBV7-2|TRBD1|.
CASSIRDRGETQYF
TGTGCCAGCAGCATTCGGGACAGGGGAGAGACCCAGTACTTC
>TRBJ2-3|TRBV5-1|TRBD1|.
CASSLTGGAAIDTQYF
TGCGCCAGCAGCCTGACAGGGGGCGCGGCCATAGATACGCAGTATTTT
>TRBJ2-7|TRBV7-8|TRBD1|.
CASSLAGQGQRGEQYF
TGTGCCAGCAGCTTAGCTGGACAGGGCCAAAGAGGCGAGCAGTACTTC
>TRBJ2-7|TRBV7-2|.|.
CASRGGGLNYEQYF
TGTGCCAGCAGGGGAGGGGGGTTGAACTACGAGCAGTACTTC
>TRBJ2-3|TRBV5-6|.|.
CASSASGWSTSGTDTQYF
TGTGCCAGCAGCGCCTCTGGGTGGTCCACCTCGGGCACAGATACGCAGTATTTT
>TRBJ1-3|TRBV6-5|.|once
CASSYRGGLGGNTIYF
TGTGCCAGCAGTTACAGGGGAGGTTTGGGTGGAAACACCATATATTTT
>TRBJ2-1|TRBV5-4|.|.
CASSFGNGAPYNEQFF
TGTGCCAGCAGCTTTGGTAACGGGGCCCCCTACAATGAGCAGTTCTTC
>TRBJ1-2|TRBV19|.|few
CASSLNRDPGNGYTF
TGTGCCAGTAGTTTGAACAGGGACCCAGGCAATGGCTACACCTTC
>TRBJ1-2|TRBV29-1|.|.
CSGAGPGYTF
TGCAGCGGGGCCGGGCCCGGCTACACCTTC
>TRBJ2-1|TRBV7-9|.|.
CASSLKGTINNEQFF
TGTGCCAGCAGCTTAAAGGGGACAATCAACAATGAGCAGTTCTTC
>TRBJ2-7|TRBV7-9|TRBD2|.
CASSLIRTSGRTPPHEQYF
TGTGCCAGCAGCTTAATACGGACTAGCGGGAGAACTCCCCCCCACGAGCAGTACTTC
>TRBJ1-3|TRBV13|TRBD1|.
CASSWGTGLLSGNTIYF
TGTGCCAGCAGCTGGGGGACAGGGTTACTTTCTGGAAACACCATATATTTT
>TRBJ2-1|TRBV6-5|.|.
CASSRDTYNEQFF
TGTGCCAGCAGCAGGGACACCTACAATGAGCAGTTCTTC
>TRBJ2-2|TRBV11-1|.|.
CASSLLRGGTGELFF
TGTGCCAGCAGCTTACTCAGGGGAGGCACCGGGGAGCTGTTTTTT